These T cell receptor beta chains were read from a single sample in a study of OX40 agonist ivuxolimab in advanced cancers. Method: immunoSEQ multiplex PCR; TCRdb's copy keeps in-frame clones and lacks some. This sample carries about 33,000 clones, about 87% of them seen once, and the ten largest clones take roughly 4%. The sample in question was CD4+ or CD8+ T cells sorted from blood, obtained in a trial of the OX40 agonist ivuxolimab. Receptors were obtained from an adult with an advanced solid tumor such as melanoma, head and neck, liver or kidney cancer. The CDR3 runs from the conserved cysteine through the conserved F or W. The order of the fields is V gene, J gene, D gene, clone size, CDR3 DNA, CDR3 protein. A D gene is named only where the DNA matches it firmly. Size is omitted from some rows. Given values are once, few, many or a class for expanded clones.

V gene: TRBV28; J gene: TRBJ1-2; D gene: TRBD1; clone size: once; CDR3 DNA: TGTGCCAGCAACGGTATACAGGGGGCCCCTAACTATGGCTACACCTTC; CDR3 protein: CASNGIQGAPNYGYTF
V gene: TRBV18; J gene: TRBJ1-1; D gene: NA; clone size: NA; CDR3 DNA: TGTGCCAGCTCTGGGGCAACCAACACTGAAGCTTTCTTT; CDR3 protein: CASSGATNTEAFF
V gene: TRBV5-5; J gene: TRBJ2-7; D gene: TRBD1; clone size: NA; CDR3 DNA: TGTGCCAGCAGCTTTCGGACAGGGCCCTACGAGCAGTACTTC; CDR3 protein: CASSFRTGPYEQYF
V gene: TRBV27; J gene: TRBJ1-1; D gene: NA; clone size: NA; CDR3 DNA: TGTGCCAGCAGTTTAGTAGGTAGGTCTCCTGAAGCTTTCTTT; CDR3 protein: CASSLVGRSPEAFF
V gene: TRBV28; J gene: TRBJ1-5; D gene: NA; clone size: NA; CDR3 DNA: TGTGCCAGCAGTCTCGGGGGCGCGGGCAATCAGCCCCAGCATTTT; CDR3 protein: CASSLGGAGNQPQHF
V gene: TRBV7-9; J gene: TRBJ2-7; D gene: NA; clone size: NA; CDR3 DNA: TGTGCCAGCAGCAAGGGCCCTACCGGGGGGCTGAGCTCCTACGAGCAGTACTTC; CDR3 protein: CASSKGPTGGLSSYEQYF
V gene: TRBV7-3; J gene: TRBJ2-2; D gene: NA; clone size: NA; CDR3 DNA: TGTGCCAGCAGCTTAACCTCCTTGGGTACCGGGGAGCTGTTTTTT; CDR3 protein: CASSLTSLGTGELFF
V gene: TRBV13; J gene: TRBJ1-2; D gene: TRBD1; clone size: NA; CDR3 DNA: TGTGCCAGCAGCCCTGGACAGGGGGCGAGTGGCTACACCTTC; CDR3 protein: CASSPGQGASGYTF
V gene: TRBV6-5; J gene: TRBJ2-7; D gene: TRBD2; clone size: NA; CDR3 DNA: TGTGCCAGCAGTTACGCGGGAGGGCCTTACCACGAGCAGTACTTC; CDR3 protein: CASSYAGGPYHEQYF
V gene: TRBV21-1; J gene: TRBJ2-3; D gene: NA; clone size: NA; CDR3 DNA: TGTGCCAGCAGCAAAGGAGGTGGCGGCCCTAGCACAGATACGCAGTATTTT; CDR3 protein: CASSKGGGGPSTDTQYF
V gene: TRBV18; J gene: TRBJ1-5; D gene: NA; clone size: NA; CDR3 DNA: TGTGCCAGCTCACACGCGCAAAATCAGCCCCAGCATTTT; CDR3 protein: CASSHAQNQPQHF
V gene: TRBV19; J gene: TRBJ2-7; D gene: NA; clone size: NA; CDR3 DNA: TGTGCCAGTACCGGGACTGGAACCCCGTACGAGCAGTACTTC; CDR3 protein: CASTGTGTPYEQYF
V gene: TRBV30; J gene: TRBJ1-6; D gene: TRBD1; clone size: NA; CDR3 DNA: TGTGCCTGGAGTGGGGCAGACAGGGCTCTCTCCTATAATTCACCCCTCCACTTT; CDR3 protein: CAWSGADRALSYNSPLHF
V gene: TRBV5-4; J gene: TRBJ2-5; D gene: NA; clone size: NA; CDR3 DNA: TGTGCCAGCACCCGCTGGCCGGAAGAGACCCAGTACTTC; CDR3 protein: CASTRWPEETQYF
V gene: TRBV28; J gene: TRBJ2-3; D gene: TRBD1; clone size: NA; CDR3 DNA: TGTGCCAGCAGTGACAGGGGGGCGGCCACAGATACGCAGTATTTT; CDR3 protein: CASSDRGAATDTQYF
V gene: TRBV19; J gene: TRBJ2-3; D gene: TRBD2; clone size: NA; CDR3 DNA: TGTGCCACTCGAACTAGCGGGGGGATTCTTAATACGCAGTATTTT; CDR3 protein: CATRTSGGILNTQYF
V gene: TRBV9; J gene: TRBJ2-7; D gene: NA; clone size: NA; CDR3 DNA: TGTGCCAGCAGCGTAGCCCCTTTGGGGGAGCAGTACTTC; CDR3 protein: CASSVAPLGEQYF
V gene: TRBV7-6; J gene: TRBJ1-4; D gene: TRBD1; clone size: few; CDR3 DNA: TGTGCCAGCAGCACGCTCTCCCCCCGGGACAGAGGAGAAAAACTGTTTTTT; CDR3 protein: CASSTLSPRDRGEKLFF
V gene: TRBV7-8; J gene: TRBJ2-5; D gene: NA; clone size: once; CDR3 DNA: TGTGCCAGCAGCTTAGGCCGGAAGCCTAAAGAGACCCAGTACTTC; CDR3 protein: CASSLGRKPKETQYF
V gene: TRBV6-1; J gene: TRBJ2-7; D gene: TRBD2; clone size: NA; CDR3 DNA: TGTGCCAGCCGGGTCAAGCGGGAATCCGAGCAGTACTTC; CDR3 protein: CASRVKRESEQYF
V gene: TRBV20-1; J gene: TRBJ2-7; D gene: NA; clone size: NA; CDR3 DNA: TGCAGTGCTAGGCTTGTTAACGAGCAGTACTTC; CDR3 protein: CSARLVNEQYF
V gene: TRBV28; J gene: TRBJ2-2; D gene: NA; clone size: NA; CDR3 DNA: TGTGCCAGCAGTTTATCGTTGGGGGGCGGAGCGAACACCGGGGAGCTGTTTTTT; CDR3 protein: CASSLSLGGGANTGELFF
V gene: TRBV6-5; J gene: TRBJ2-1; D gene: TRBD1; clone size: once; CDR3 DNA: TGTGCCAGCAGTCAGGACAGGGGCGGTAATGAGCAGTTCTTC; CDR3 protein: CASSQDRGGNEQFF
V gene: TRBV6-5; J gene: TRBJ1-6; D gene: NA; clone size: few; CDR3 DNA: TGTGCCAGCAGTTCAGGGGTGAGCTCCTATAATTCACCCCTCCACTTT; CDR3 protein: CASSSGVSSYNSPLHF
V gene: TRBV9; J gene: TRBJ2-3; D gene: NA; clone size: NA; CDR3 DNA: TGTGCCAGCAATTCGGGTCCCCCCACAGATACGCAGTATTTT; CDR3 protein: CASNSGPPTDTQYF
V gene: TRBV6-5; J gene: TRBJ2-7; D gene: TRBD2; clone size: NA; CDR3 DNA: TGTGCCAGCAGTACGGGAGGAACGGTCGAGCAGTACTTC; CDR3 protein: CASSTGGTVEQYF
V gene: TRBV7-2; J gene: TRBJ1-1; D gene: NA; clone size: NA; CDR3 DNA: TGTGCCAGCAGCTTAGCCTTCAGGACTGAAGCTTTCTTT; CDR3 protein: CASSLAFRTEAFF
V gene: TRBV5-8; J gene: TRBJ2-2; D gene: TRBD1; clone size: NA; CDR3 DNA: TGTGCCAGCAGGAAGACAGGGGGGCGAACCGGGGAGCTGTTTTTT; CDR3 protein: CASRKTGGRTGELFF
V gene: TRBV6-1; J gene: TRBJ2-1; D gene: NA; clone size: once; CDR3 DNA: TGTGCCAGCAGGGCACTCGATCTGGGCTACAATGAGCAGTTCTTC; CDR3 protein: CASRALDLGYNEQFF
V gene: TRBV14; J gene: TRBJ1-1; D gene: NA; clone size: once; CDR3 DNA: TGTGCCAGCAGCCAAGATGGGGGCCGACCAGTAGCTTTCTTT; CDR3 protein: CASSQDGGRPVAFF
V gene: TRBV6-1; J gene: TRBJ2-5; D gene: NA; clone size: NA; CDR3 DNA: TGTGCCAGCAGACAGGGGGAGGGCAGGGAGACCCAGTACTTC; CDR3 protein: CASRQGEGRETQYF
V gene: TRBV18; J gene: TRBJ1-2; D gene: NA; clone size: NA; CDR3 DNA: TGTGCCAGCTCACCGGCGACAGAGAACTATGGCTACACCTTC; CDR3 protein: CASSPATENYGYTF
V gene: TRBV5-1; J gene: TRBJ2-3; D gene: TRBD2; clone size: NA; CDR3 DNA: TGCGCCAGCAGCTTGACGGCTAGCGGGGGGAGGGATACGCAGTATTTT; CDR3 protein: CASSLTASGGRDTQYF
V gene: TRBV11-3; J gene: TRBJ2-1; D gene: TRBD2; clone size: NA; CDR3 DNA: TGTGCCAGCTCTAGCGGGGGGGCTTCCGTAAATGAGCAGTTCTTC; CDR3 protein: CASSSGGASVNEQFF
V gene: TRBV4-1; J gene: TRBJ2-5; D gene: TRBD2; clone size: once; CDR3 DNA: TGCGCCAGCAGCCAGGGGGGGTGGGAGACCCAGTACTTC; CDR3 protein: CASSQGGWETQYF
V gene: TRBV5-8; J gene: TRBJ2-7; D gene: TRBD1; clone size: NA; CDR3 DNA: TGTGCCAGCAGCAGATCCGGGACAGGGGGCGAGCAGTACTTC; CDR3 protein: CASSRSGTGGEQYF
V gene: TRBV6-6; J gene: TRBJ2-5; D gene: NA; clone size: once; CDR3 DNA: TGTGCCAGCACCACTGGGAGGGGGGACCAGTACTTC; CDR3 protein: CASTTGRGDQYF
V gene: TRBV15; J gene: TRBJ2-5; D gene: NA; clone size: NA; CDR3 DNA: TGTGCCACCAGCAGAGCCCCAAACAGGGTCGGAGAGACCCAGTACTTC; CDR3 protein: CATSRAPNRVGETQYF
V gene: TRBV6-5; J gene: TRBJ2-5; D gene: NA; clone size: NA; CDR3 DNA: TGTGCCAGCAGTTACAGGGGACAAGAGACCCAGTACTTC; CDR3 protein: CASSYRGQETQYF
V gene: TRBV28; J gene: TRBJ2-4; D gene: TRBD1; clone size: NA; CDR3 DNA: TGTGCCAGCAGAAGCCTACCGGGACAGGTGAAAAACATTCAGTACTTC; CDR3 protein: CASRSLPGQVKNIQYF
V gene: TRBV5-6; J gene: TRBJ1-3; D gene: NA; clone size: NA; CDR3 DNA: TGTGCCAGCAGCCTGACACCCGACTCTGGAAACACCATATATTTT; CDR3 protein: CASSLTPDSGNTIYF
V gene: TRBV18; J gene: TRBJ2-3; D gene: TRBD2; clone size: NA; CDR3 DNA: TGTGCCAGCTCACCACCGGGGATAGCGGGAAGGGGGAAAGATACGCAGTATTTT; CDR3 protein: CASSPPGIAGRGKDTQYF
V gene: TRBV6-5; J gene: TRBJ2-1; D gene: TRBD2; clone size: NA; CDR3 DNA: TGTGCCAGCAGTTACTCGTCTAGCGGGAGGTTCGGGGAGCAGTTCTTC; CDR3 protein: CASSYSSSGRFGEQFF
V gene: TRBV6-4; J gene: TRBJ1-2; D gene: NA; clone size: NA; CDR3 DNA: TGTGCCAGCAGTGACATTCCCGTCCGAGGGGAGGATGGCTACACCTTC; CDR3 protein: CASSDIPVRGEDGYTF
V gene: TRBV28; J gene: TRBJ1-1; D gene: NA; clone size: NA; CDR3 DNA: TGTGCCAGCAGCACGCAGAGGGGGACTTTCTTT; CDR3 protein: CASSTQRGTFF
V gene: TRBV6-5; J gene: TRBJ1-2; D gene: NA; clone size: NA; CDR3 DNA: TGTGCCAGCAGTTACTCGATGGGACGGTGGGGTTACACCTTC; CDR3 protein: CASSYSMGRWGYTF